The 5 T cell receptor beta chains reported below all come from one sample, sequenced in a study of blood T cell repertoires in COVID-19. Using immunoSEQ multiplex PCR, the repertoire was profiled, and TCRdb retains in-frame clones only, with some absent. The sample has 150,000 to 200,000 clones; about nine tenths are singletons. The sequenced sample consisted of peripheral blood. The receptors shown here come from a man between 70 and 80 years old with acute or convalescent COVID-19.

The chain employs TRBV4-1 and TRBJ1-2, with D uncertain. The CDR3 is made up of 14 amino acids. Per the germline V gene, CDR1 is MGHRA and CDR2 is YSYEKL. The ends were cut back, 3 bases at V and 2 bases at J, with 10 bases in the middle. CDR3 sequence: CASSQRERNYGYTF. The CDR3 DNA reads TGCGCCAGCAGCCAGCGCGAGAGAAACTATGGCTACACCTTC.

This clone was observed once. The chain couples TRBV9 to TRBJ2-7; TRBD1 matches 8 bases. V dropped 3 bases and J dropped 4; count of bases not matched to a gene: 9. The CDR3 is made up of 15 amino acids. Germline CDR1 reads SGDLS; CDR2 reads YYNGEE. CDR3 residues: CASSGGQALLYEQYF. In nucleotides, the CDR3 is TGTGCCAGCAGCGGGGGACAGGCCCTTCTGTACGAGCAGTACTTC.

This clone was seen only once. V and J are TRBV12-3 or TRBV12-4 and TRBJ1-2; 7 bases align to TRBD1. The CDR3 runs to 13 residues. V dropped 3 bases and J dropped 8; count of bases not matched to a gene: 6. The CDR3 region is CASSFPTGVGYTF. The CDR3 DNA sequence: TGTGCCAGCAGTTTCCCCACAGGGGTCGGCTACACCTTC.

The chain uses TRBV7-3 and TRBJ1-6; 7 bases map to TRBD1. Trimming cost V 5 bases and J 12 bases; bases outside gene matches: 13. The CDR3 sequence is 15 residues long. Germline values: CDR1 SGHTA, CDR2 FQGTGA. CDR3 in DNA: TGTGCCAGCAGCCAGACGACAGGGTACTTAAAACCCCTCCACTTT. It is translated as CASSQTTGYLKPLHF.

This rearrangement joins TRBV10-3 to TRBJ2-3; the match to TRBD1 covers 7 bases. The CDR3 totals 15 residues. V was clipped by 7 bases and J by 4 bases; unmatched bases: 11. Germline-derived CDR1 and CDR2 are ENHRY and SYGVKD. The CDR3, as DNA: TGTGCCATCACCGGTGACAGGGTAGGGGCAGATACGCAGTATTTT. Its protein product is CAITGDRVGADTQYF.